These 18 T cell receptor beta chains share one sample of origin, sequenced in a study of T cells after yellow fever vaccination. TCRdb fed the 5' RACE reads into MiXCR, producing one record per CDR3 protein. Of hundreds of thousands of distinct CDR3 sequences in the sample, around an eighth were seen once. The sample here was PBMCs, taken on the day of the yellow fever booster vaccination. These receptors were obtained from a man aged 25 to 40 who received the YFV17D yellow fever vaccine.

In DNA, the CDR3 is TGTGCCAGCAGCTTTTATCTGGATCAGCCCCAGCATTTT. Translation gives CASSFYLDQPQHF. The rearrangement uses TRBV7-2 and TRBJ1-5; D remains ambiguous. CDR1 is SGHTA and CDR2 is FQGNSA in the germline V gene. The V end lost 3 bases, the J end lost 5 bases, and 8 bases lay between the germline ends. The CDR3 spans 13 residues.

This clonotype showed up just a few times. The rearrangement uses TRBV2 and TRBJ1-4; TRBD1 is a possible D gene (6 bases). Germline values: CDR1 SNHLY, CDR2 FYNNEI. Trimming left V 5 bases short and J 7 bases short, with 14 bases between. The CDR3 loop spans 14 amino acids. CDR3 nucleotide sequence: TGTGCCAGCAGTTCGGACAGTCGCTTTGAAAAACTGTTTTTT. The encoded protein is CASSSDSRFEKLFF. Together with reference TRBV2 and TRBJ1-4, the CDR3 gives the full variable domain: EPEVTQTPSHQVTQMGQEVILRCVPISNHLYFYWYRQILGQKVEFLVSFYNNEISEKSEIFDDQFSVERPDGSNFTLKIRSTKLEDSAMYFCASSSDSRFEKLFFGSGTQLSVL.

The chain uses TRBV6-2 or TRBV6-3 and TRBJ2-3, with D perhaps given as TRBD1 or TRBD2 (6 bases each). Germline CDR1 reads MNHEY; CDR2 reads SVGEGT. V shed 6 bases and J shed 5 bases, with 18 bases lying between them. The CDR3 is made up of 15 amino acids. CDR3 region: CASSPQSGGGDTQYF. CDR3 nucleotides: TGTGCCAGCAGCCCGCAGAGCGGAGGGGGAGATACGCAGTATTTT.

The rearrangement uses TRBV27 and TRBJ2-7, with TRBD2 as a possible D gene (6 bases). This CDR3 is 15 amino acids long. V was shortened by 5 bases and J by 3 bases, with 17 bases between the two germline ends. Germline assignment: CDR1 MNHEY and CDR2 SMNVEV (reference sequence). CDR3 sequence reads: CASSTPGLINYEQYF. CDR3 coding DNA: TGTGCCAGCAGTACCCCGGGACTCATCAACTACGAGCAGTACTTC.

This clonotype was counted only a few times. This chain links TRBV7-2 with TRBJ2-1; D uncertain. Germline CDR1 is SGHTA and CDR2 is FQGNSA. V was cut by 4 bases and J by 5 bases, with 6 bases left in between. The CDR3 has 12 residues. The CDR3: CASSYLHNEQFF. Here the CDR3 DNA reads TGTGCCAGCAGCTACCTACACAATGAGCAGTTCTTC.

This chain joins TRBV24-1 and TRBJ2-3, with TRBD2 matching 8 bases. The CDR3 covers 16 residues. V was clipped by 9 bases and J by 0 bases; unmatched bases: 10. Looked up from germline, CDR1 is KGHDR and CDR2 is SFDVKD. Written as DNA, the CDR3 is TGTGCCACCGTTATTCTAGCGGGTCCTAGCACAGATACGCAGTATTTT. Translated, it gives CATVILAGPSTDTQYF.

The chain combines TRBV20-1 with TRBJ2-3; tentative D call: TRBD2 (6 bases). Germline lookup yields CDR1 DFQATT and CDR2 SNEGSKA (reference sequence). This CDR3 comprises 13 residues. CDR3: CSPRAGNTYTQYF. The DNA of the CDR3 is TGCAGCCCACGGGCGGGAAACACTTATACGCAGTATTTT.

The chain has TRBV20-1 and TRBJ2-7; D is possibly TRBD1 (5 bases). CDR1 is DFQATT and CDR2 is SNEGSKA in the germline V gene (reference sequence). CDR3 length equals 12 residues. Trimming stripped 6 bases from V and 0 bases from J, with 9 bases between. This chain's CDR3 is CSALRVSYEQYF. Here the CDR3 DNA reads TGCAGTGCGCTCAGGGTCTCCTACGAGCAGTACTTC.

In this sample, this clonotype turned up many times. CDR3 nucleotides: TGTGCCAGCAGGCCCCGACAGGGAAACATTCAGTACTTC. Protein: CASRPRQGNIQYF. The chain uses TRBV7-2 and TRBJ2-4; the match to TRBD1 covers 7 bases. V lost 6 bases and J lost 6; bases outside the gene matches: 5. Germline CDR1 SGHTA, CDR2 FQGNSA. The CDR3 has 13 residues. The complete variable domain, with remaining parts taken from reference TRBV7-2 and TRBJ2-4, reads GAGVSQSPSNKVTEKGKDVELRCDPISGHTALYWYRQSLGQGLEFLIYFQGNSAPDKSGLPSDRFSAERTGGSVSTLTIQRTQQEDSAVYLCASRPRQGNIQYFGAGTRLSVL.

The chain has TRBV9 and TRBJ2-2; 9 positions match TRBD1. Germline V lookup: CDR1 SGDLS, CDR2 YYNGEE. This CDR3 spans 17 amino acids. The V gene end was trimmed by 2 bases and the J gene end by 2 bases; junction bases not matched to a gene: 7. CDR3 amino acids: CASSVSRDRDNTGELFF. The CDR3 nucleotides are TGTGCCAGCAGCGTGAGCCGGGACAGGGATAACACCGGGGAGCTGTTTTTT.

The chain is built from TRBV4-3 and TRBJ1-2; D unclear. Germline CDR1 is LGHNA and CDR2 is YSLEER. The V end lost 1 base, the J end lost 5 bases, and 8 bases lay between the germline ends. The CDR3 sequence is 13 residues long. CDR3 sequence (DNA): TGCGCCAGCAGCCAAGGCGGGCAGTATGGCTACACCTTC. The encoded protein is CASSQGGQYGYTF.

This chain uses TRBV12-3 or TRBV12-4 with TRBJ2-2; D is possibly TRBD1 (5 bases). The CDR3 loop spans 14 amino acids. The germline V and J ends were trimmed by 5 bases and 6 bases, with 13 bases remaining between them. The CDR3 sequence is CASSPGMSPGELFF. CDR3 coding DNA: TGTGCCAGCAGTCCAGGGATGTCTCCCGGGGAGCTGTTTTTT.

This clonotype appeared many times. The rearrangement uses TRBV30 and TRBJ2-3; D uncertain. Germline V gives CDR1 GTSNPN, CDR2 SVGIG (reference sequence). V was trimmed by 1 base and J by 0 bases, leaving 5 bases between them. The CDR3 spans 13 residues. CDR3 in amino acids: CAWSGVSTDTQYF. CDR3 in DNA: TGTGCCTGGAGTGGGGTAAGCACAGATACGCAGTATTTT.

V is TRBV6-4 and J is TRBJ2-5, with a possible D match to TRBD2 (6 bases). This CDR3 contains 13 residues. Trimming took off 0 bases at V and 4 bases at J, with 6 bases between the two ends. Germline loops: CDR1 MRHNA, CDR2 SNTAGT. CDR3 sequence (DNA): TGTGCCAGCAGTGACTCTAGCGGAGAGACCCAGTACTTC. Residues: CASSDSSGETQYF.

In this sample, this clonotype turned up many times. This chain connects TRBV5-1 to TRBJ1-1, with 9 nucleotides matching TRBD1. CDR1 SGHRS and CDR2 YFSETQ come from the germline V gene. The CDR3 loop spans 14 amino acids. With 4 bases clipped from V and 4 bases from J, the junction kept 5 bases outside the gene matches. The CDR3 coding sequence is TGCGCCAGCAGCGTGTCACAGGGGGCCACTGAAGCTTTCTTT. Residues: CASSVSQGATEAFF.

The chain has TRBV30 and TRBJ2-7, with D possibly being TRBD2 (5 bases). Between the trimmed V and J ends, which lost 2 bases and 0 bases, there was a span of 5 bases. The germline V gene has CDR1 GTSNPN and CDR2 SVGIG (reference sequence). The CDR3 totals 12 residues. The CDR3 spells CAWSRGSYEQYF. CDR3 coding DNA: TGTGCCTGGAGTCGGGGCTCCTACGAGCAGTACTTC.

This clonotype occurred many times. The genes are TRBV7-9 and TRBJ2-5; D gene uncertain. Per germline, CDR1 SEHNR and CDR2 FQNEAQ (reference sequence). This CDR3 is built from 14 residues. Trimming cost V 5 bases and J 0 bases, with 10 bases left between them. The CDR3 region is CASSRLENQETQYF. DNA for the CDR3: TGTGCCAGCAGCCGGCTGGAAAACCAAGAGACCCAGTACTTC. Using reference TRBV7-9 and TRBJ2-5 for the parts outside the CDR3, the full variable domain is DTGVSQNPRHKITKRGQNVTFRCDPISEHNRLYWYRQTLGQGPEFLTYFQNEAQLEKSRLLSDRFSAERPKGSFSTLEIQRTEQGDSAMYLCASSRLENQETQYFGPGTRLLVL.

This clonotype has a handful of counts. The rearrangement uses TRBV11-2 and TRBJ2-3; tentatively, D is TRBD2 (6 bases). CDR3 length equals 19 residues. V was clipped by 6 bases and J by 0 bases, with 25 bases between them. Germline CDR1 is SGHAT and CDR2 is FQNNGV. CDR3: CASRPGIRDSRSSTDTQYF. The DNA of the CDR3 is TGTGCCAGCAGACCGGGTATACGGGACTCACGATCTAGCACAGATACGCAGTATTTT.